This TCR beta chain was recorded in a study of T cell clonotyping in hematopoietic cell transplantation. Concerning this clone: The antigen is undetermined.

Study-wide results and caveats: At the given depth, recipient repertoires were over 95% de novo clonotypes. After transplant, recipient diversity fell while pathologically expanded clonotypes grew through day 180.

The CDR3 runs to 13 residues. Trimming removed 5 bases at V and 2 bases at J, with 9 bases between. In germline, CDR1 is SNHLY, CDR2 FYNNEI. Method: immunoSEQ multiplex PCR; TCRdb's copy keeps in-frame clones and lacks some. The sample lists about 13,000 clones, roughly 92% seen once, with 7.8% in the top ten. Recipient blood drawn about 28 days pretransplant and days 30, 100, 180 after. This material consisted of PBMCs, taken 100 days after allogeneic stem cell transplant. The chain recombines TRBV2 with TRBJ2-5; D remains unclear. The TCR was taken from a female patient aged 50 to 65 who had an allogeneic stem cell transplant from an unrelated donor, so the T cells may come from the graft donor. Some clones in this sample may be carry-over from other donors' samples. The CDR3 DNA reads as TGTGCCAGCAGTCTGCCAGAACAAGAGACCCAGTACTTC. This encodes CASSLPEQETQYF.